What follows describes a single TCR beta chain. The CDR3 loop spans 15 amino acids. Germline CDR1 SGHRS, CDR2 YFSETQ. Germline trimming cut 5 bases from V and 4 bases from J; bases unmatched to any gene: 7. Patients of the Seattle cohort, enrolled during active infection, were followed longitudinally. The table came from immunoSEQ multiplex PCR; TCRdb's copy has only in-frame clones and leaves some out. Of 250,000 to 350,000 clones detected, around 85% appear once; the ten largest clones hold 0.87%. The data originate from a study of blood T cell repertoires in COVID-19. Study information: Donors in the United States, Italy and Spain gave samples during acute or convalescent COVID-19. Nucleic acid was either cDNA or gDNA, and it came from T cells, B-cell-depleted T cells, or PBMCs.

This rearrangement joins TRBV5-1 to TRBJ2-3, with 10 nucleotides matching TRBD2. The sequencing input was peripheral blood. This TCR was recovered from a human donor with COVID-19, enrolled during active disease. The donor label of this sample is uncertain. The CDR3 coding sequence is TGCGCCAGCAGGGGGGGACTAGCGATATCAGATACGCAGTATTTT. Protein: CASRGGLAISDTQYF. Using reference TRBV5-1 and TRBJ2-3 for the parts outside the CDR3, the full variable domain is KAGVTQTPRYLIKTRGQQVTLSCSPISGHRSVSWYQQTPGQGLQFLFEYFSETQRNKGNFPGRFSGRQFSNSRSEMNVSTLELGDSALYLCASRGGLAISDTQYFGPGTRLTVL.